One sample yielded the 4 T cell receptor beta chains listed below, sequenced in a study of blood T cell repertoires in COVID-19. Sequencing used immunoSEQ multiplex PCR; TCRdb keeps in-frame clones, though not all of them. The data contain about 150,000 clones, 70% to 90% of them singletons. The sequencing input was peripheral blood. These receptors all stem from a human donor with acute or convalescent COVID-19. The donor label of this sample is uncertain.

This clone has just a few counts. This chain uses TRBV7-2 with TRBJ2-7; D gene ambiguous. Germline assignment: CDR1 SGHTA and CDR2 FQGNSA. V was cut by 5 bases and J by 1 base, with 15 bases left in between. The CDR3 totals 15 residues. The CDR3 nucleotides are TGTGCCAGCAGCGGCTGGCGGCAAACTTCCTACGAGCAGTACTTC. Translated, it gives CASSGWRQTSYEQYF.

This clone was found a few times. This chain links TRBV7-9 with TRBJ2-1; 10 bases are a match to TRBD2. V trimming: 4 bases; J trimming: 3 bases; junction bases outside the gene matches: 6. CDR1 is SEHNR and CDR2 is FQNEAQ in the germline V gene (reference sequence). The CDR3 totals 16 residues. As DNA, the CDR3 is TGTGCCAGCAGCTCCCCTAGCGGGAGAGTCTACAATGAGCAGTTCTTC. This encodes CASSSPSGRVYNEQFF.

This clone was recorded only once. The V call is TRBV2, the J call TRBJ2-3, with TRBD1 identical over 7 bases. The CDR3 runs 16 residues. Trimming cost V 6 bases and J 6 bases; bases outside gene matches: 15. Germline V gene lookup returns CDR1 SNHLY and CDR2 FYNNEI. The CDR3 loop is CASSRDGSGGVDTQYF. CDR3 in DNA: TGTGCCAGCAGCAGAGACGGTTCAGGGGGTGTCGATACGCAGTATTTT. Together with reference TRBV2 and TRBJ2-3, the CDR3 gives the full variable domain: EPEVTQTPSHQVTQMGQEVILRCVPISNHLYFYWYRQILGQKVEFLVSFYNNEISEKSEIFDDQFSVERPDGSNFTLKIRSTKLEDSAMYFCASSRDGSGGVDTQYFGPGTRLTVL.

This chain links TRBV15 with TRBJ1-2, with D tentatively TRBD1 (5 bases). The CDR3 runs 12 residues. Germline V lookup: CDR1 LNHNV, CDR2 YYDKDF (reference sequence). The V end was cut by 5 bases, the J end by 4 bases, with 8 bases between. The DNA of the CDR3 is TGTGCCACCAGCGCCGACAGCTATGGCTACACCTTC. Translating gives CATSADSYGYTF.